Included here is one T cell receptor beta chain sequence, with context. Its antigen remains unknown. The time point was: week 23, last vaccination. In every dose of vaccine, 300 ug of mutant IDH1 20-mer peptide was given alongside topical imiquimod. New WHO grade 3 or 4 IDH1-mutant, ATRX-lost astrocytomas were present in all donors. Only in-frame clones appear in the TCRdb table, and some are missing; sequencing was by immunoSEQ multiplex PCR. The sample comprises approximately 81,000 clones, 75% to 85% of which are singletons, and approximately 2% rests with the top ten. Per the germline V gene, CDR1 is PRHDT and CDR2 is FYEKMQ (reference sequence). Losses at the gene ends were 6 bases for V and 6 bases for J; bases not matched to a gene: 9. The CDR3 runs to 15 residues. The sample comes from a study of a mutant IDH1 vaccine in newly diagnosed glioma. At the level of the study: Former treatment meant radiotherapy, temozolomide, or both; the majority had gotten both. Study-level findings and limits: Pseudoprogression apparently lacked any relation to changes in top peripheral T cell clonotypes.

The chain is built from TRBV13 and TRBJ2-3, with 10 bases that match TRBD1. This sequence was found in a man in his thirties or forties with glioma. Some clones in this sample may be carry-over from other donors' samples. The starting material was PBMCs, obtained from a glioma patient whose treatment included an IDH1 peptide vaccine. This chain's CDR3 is CASRHGTGARDTQYF. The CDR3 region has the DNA TGTGCCAGCAGGCACGGGACAGGGGCTCGGGATACGCAGTATTTT.